Listed below are T cell receptor beta chains from one sample, sequenced in a study of T-cell reconstitution after alpha-beta-depleted transplantation in children. TCRdb reprocessed the PCR reads with MiXCR, giving one entry per CDR3 protein. The sample has 530,000 or so distinct CDR3 sequences; approximately 30% are singletons. The material was PBMCs, obtained before TCRalphabeta/CD19-depleted stem cell transplant. Receptors originate from a boy younger than two with Wiskott-Aldrich syndrome, due to receive a stem cell transplant. Each CDR3 is given with its conserved first and last residue. The order of the fields is D gene, V gene, J gene, clone size, CDR3 DNA, CDR3 protein. D genes are given only for firm matches. Not every row has a clone size; where given, it reads once, few, many or a size class.

-	TRBV7-6	TRBJ2-3	-	TGTGCCAGCAGACCCGGGGTAGGGCCCTCTAGCACAGATACGCAGTATTTT	CASRPGVGPSSTDTQYF
-	TRBV5-1	TRBJ2-3	-	TGCGCCAGCAGCCCTGCTTTTAGGCGGCGATTTGGAGATACGCAGTATTTT	CASSPAFRRRFGDTQYF
TRBD2	TRBV7-2	TRBJ2-2	-	TGTGCCAGCAGCTTACAAACTAGCGGGATCGGGGAGCTGTTTTTT	CASSLQTSGIGELFF
-	TRBV5-1	TRBJ2-1	-	TGCGCCAGCAGCTTGGGGCTAACAGACTACAATGAGCAGTTCTTC	CASSLGLTDYNEQFF
-	TRBV11-2	TRBJ2-7	-	TGTGCCAGCAGCTTAGTGCGGGGTGGGGTTTACGAGCAGTACTTC	CASSLVRGGVYEQYF
-	TRBV4-1	TRBJ1-6	-	TGCGCCAGCAGCCAAACCGGGGGTCTAAATTCACCCCTCCACTTT	CASSQTGGLNSPLHF
-	TRBV5-1	TRBJ2-3	few	TGCGCCAGCAGCAGAATGACTAGTAGTGGGCCAGATACGCAGTATTTT	CASSRMTSSGPDTQYF
-	TRBV20-1	TRBJ2-1	-	TGCAGTGCTCCTCAGGGTTACTCCTACAATGAGCAGTTCTTC	CSAPQGYSYNEQFF
TRBD2	TRBV12-3/TRBV12-4	TRBJ2-1	few	TGTGCCAGCAGTTTAGGAGTAGCGGGAGGGCCAGACAATGAGCAGTTCTTC	CASSLGVAGGPDNEQFF
-	TRBV18	TRBJ2-7	-	TGTGCCAGCTCACCACACGGGACTTCCTTCTACGAGCAGTACTTC	CASSPHGTSFYEQYF
TRBD2	TRBV4-2	TRBJ2-3	-	TGTGCCAGCAGCCAAGAAAAACTACTAGCGGGAGGGAACACAGATACGCAGTATTTT	CASSQEKLLAGGNTDTQYF
TRBD2	TRBV29-1	TRBJ2-5	-	TGCAGCGCCCTGATGGAGTCTAGCGGGAGAACCCAGTACTTC	CSALMESSGRTQYF
TRBD1	TRBV15	TRBJ1-5	-	TGTGCCACCAGCACTGGGGACAGGGTGGTTCAGCCCCAGCATTTT	CATSTGDRVVQPQHF
TRBD1	TRBV20-1	TRBJ2-7	few	TGCAGTGCCAGCCGGGACAGCAATCGCTACGAGCAGTACTTC	CSASRDSNRYEQYF
-	TRBV12-3/TRBV12-4	TRBJ1-1	-	TGTGCCAGCAGTTTTTATACCATGAACACTGAAGCTTTCTTT	CASSFYTMNTEAFF
TRBD2	TRBV5-1	TRBJ2-3	-	TGCGCCAGCAGCCCAACTAGCGTCGGCACAGATACGCAGTATTTT	CASSPTSVGTDTQYF